This T cell receptor (beta chain) derives from a study of T cell responses to AZD1222 COVID-19 vaccine. Study observations and caveats: Along spike, vaccine-associated CD4 TCRs were found throughout, with dominance at 160-218 and 743-854. Just a handful of people given AZD1222 tested seropositive at baseline. Repertoires were collected only later (after the peak T cell response had occurred). In a largely white British group with more females than males, clonal diversity was possibly underestimated.

The table came from immunoSEQ multiplex PCR; TCRdb's copy has only in-frame clones and leaves some out. The repertoire holds about 140,000 clones, around 84% seen once, with approximately 4% in the top ten. As for this clone: Its antigen is still unknown.

This sample comprised peripheral blood, obtained on day 0 of AZD1222 vaccination. This sequence originates from an adult in good health.

CDR3 in amino acids: CASSVTLDTEAFF. CDR3 coding DNA: TGTGCCAGCAGCGTAACCCTGGACACTGAAGCTTTCTTT. The genes are TRBV9 and TRBJ1-1; D call uncertain. The CDR3 is 13 amino acids. The V gene lost 1 base and the J gene lost 3 bases, with 7 bases spanning the gap. The V gene's germline CDR1 is SGDLS and CDR2 YYNGEE. Full variable domain (outside the CDR3, taken from reference TRBV9 and TRBJ1-1): DSGVTQTPKHLITATGQRVTLRCSPRSGDLSVYWYQQSLDQGLQFLIQYYNGEERAKGNILERFSAQQFPDLHSELNLSSLELGDSALYFCASSVTLDTEAFFGQGTRLTVV.